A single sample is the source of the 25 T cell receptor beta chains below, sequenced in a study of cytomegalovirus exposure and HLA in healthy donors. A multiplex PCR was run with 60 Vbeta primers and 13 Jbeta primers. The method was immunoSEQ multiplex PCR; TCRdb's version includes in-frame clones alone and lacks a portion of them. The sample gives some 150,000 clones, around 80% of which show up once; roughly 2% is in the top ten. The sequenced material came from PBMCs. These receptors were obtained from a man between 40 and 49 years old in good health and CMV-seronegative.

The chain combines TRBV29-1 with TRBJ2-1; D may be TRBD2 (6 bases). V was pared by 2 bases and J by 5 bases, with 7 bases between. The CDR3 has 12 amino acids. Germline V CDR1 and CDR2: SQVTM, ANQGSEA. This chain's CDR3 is CSVETSHNEQFF. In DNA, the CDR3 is TGCAGCGTTGAAACTAGCCACAATGAGCAGTTCTTC.

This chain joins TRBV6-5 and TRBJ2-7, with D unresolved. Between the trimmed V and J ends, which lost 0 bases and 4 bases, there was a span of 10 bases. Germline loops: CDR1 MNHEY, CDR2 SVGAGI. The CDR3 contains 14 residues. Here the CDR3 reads CASSYSRSIYEQYF. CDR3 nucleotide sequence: TGTGCCAGCAGTTACTCGAGGTCTATATACGAGCAGTACTTC.

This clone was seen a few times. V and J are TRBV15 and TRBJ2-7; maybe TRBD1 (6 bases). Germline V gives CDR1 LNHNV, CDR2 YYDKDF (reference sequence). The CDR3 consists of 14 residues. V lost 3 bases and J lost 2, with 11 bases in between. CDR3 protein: CATSSLQGPYEQYF. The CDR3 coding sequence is TGTGCCACCAGCAGCCTTCAGGGGCCCTACGAGCAGTACTTC.

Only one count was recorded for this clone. The CDR3 DNA follows: TGTGCCAGCAGTGAAGCGCGGCTAATCCCCAATGAGCAGTTCTTC. Translated: CASSEARLIPNEQFF. The V call is TRBV2, the J call TRBJ2-1; D is unclear. The CDR3 has 15 residues. In germline, CDR1 is SNHLY, CDR2 FYNNEI. V lost 0 bases and J 6 bases, leaving 12 bases between the germline ends. The full variable domain, completed using reference TRBV2 and TRBJ2-1, is EPEVTQTPSHQVTQMGQEVILRCVPISNHLYFYWYRQILGQKVEFLVSFYNNEISEKSEIFDDQFSVERPDGSNFTLKIRSTKLEDSAMYFCASSEARLIPNEQFFGPGTRLTVL.

In nucleotides, the CDR3 is TGTGCCAGCAGTTTAGAACACGGCGGGAGGATCCAAGAGACCCAGTACTTC. Residues: CASSLEHGGRIQETQYF. The chain has TRBV28 and TRBJ2-5; 8 bases map to TRBD2. Germline V gene lookup returns CDR1 MDHEN and CDR2 SYDVKM. Trimming cost V 2 bases and J 1 base; bases outside gene matches: 9. The CDR3 covers 17 residues.

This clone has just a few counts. In DNA, the CDR3 is TGTGCCAGCAGCTTGCGGAGTCATAGCAATCAGCCCCAGCATTTT. Protein: CASSLRSHSNQPQHF. The chain carries TRBV5-5 and TRBJ1-5, with no clear D. V lost 1 base to trimming and J lost 0 bases, with 8 bases between them. The CDR3 has 15 residues. The germline gives CDR1 SGHKS, CDR2 YYEKEE (reference sequence).

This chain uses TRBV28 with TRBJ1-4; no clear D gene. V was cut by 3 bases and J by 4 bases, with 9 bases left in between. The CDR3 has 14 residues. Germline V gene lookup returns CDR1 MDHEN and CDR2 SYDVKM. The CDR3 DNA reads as TGTGCCAGCAGTTTGAACAACTATAATGAAAAACTGTTTTTT. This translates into CASSLNNYNEKLFF.

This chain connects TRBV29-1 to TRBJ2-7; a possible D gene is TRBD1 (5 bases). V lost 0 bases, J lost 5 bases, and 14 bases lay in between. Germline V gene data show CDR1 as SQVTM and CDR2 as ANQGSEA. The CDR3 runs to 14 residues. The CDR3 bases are TGCAGCGTTGAAGATCCTATATCAGGGAACGAGCAGTACTTC. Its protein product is CSVEDPISGNEQYF.

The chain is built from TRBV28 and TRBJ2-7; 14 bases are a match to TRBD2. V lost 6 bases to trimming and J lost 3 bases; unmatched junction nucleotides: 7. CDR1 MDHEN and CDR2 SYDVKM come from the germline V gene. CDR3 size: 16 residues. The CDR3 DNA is TGTGCCAGCAGGCTCACCGGGACTAGCGGGAGCTACGAGCAGTACTTC. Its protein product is CASRLTGTSGSYEQYF.

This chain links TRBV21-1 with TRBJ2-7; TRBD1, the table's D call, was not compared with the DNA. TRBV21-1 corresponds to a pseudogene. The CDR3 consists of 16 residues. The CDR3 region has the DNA TGTGCCAGCAGCTCTCGGACAGGGCAACACGCCTACGAGCAGTACTTC. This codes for CASSSRTGQHAYEQYF.

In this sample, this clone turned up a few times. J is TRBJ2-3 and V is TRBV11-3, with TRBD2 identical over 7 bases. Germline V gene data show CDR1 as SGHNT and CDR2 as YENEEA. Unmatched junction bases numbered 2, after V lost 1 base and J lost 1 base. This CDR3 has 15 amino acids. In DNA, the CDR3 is TGTGCCAGCAGCTTAGGAGCGGGGCGCACAGATACGCAGTATTTT. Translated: CASSLGAGRTDTQYF.

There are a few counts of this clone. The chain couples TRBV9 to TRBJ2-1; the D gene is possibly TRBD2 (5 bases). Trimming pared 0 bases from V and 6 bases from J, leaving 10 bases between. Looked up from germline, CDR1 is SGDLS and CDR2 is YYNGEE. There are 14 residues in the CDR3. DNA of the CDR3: TGTGCCAGCAGCGTAGGACTAACCATCAATGAGCAGTTCTTC. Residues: CASSVGLTINEQFF.

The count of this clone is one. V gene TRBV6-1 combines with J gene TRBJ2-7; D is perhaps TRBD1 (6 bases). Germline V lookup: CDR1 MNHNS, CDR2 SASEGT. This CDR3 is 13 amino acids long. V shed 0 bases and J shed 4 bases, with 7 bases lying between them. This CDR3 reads CASSEARGYEQYF. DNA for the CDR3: TGTGCCAGCAGTGAAGCTAGGGGGTACGAGCAGTACTTC.

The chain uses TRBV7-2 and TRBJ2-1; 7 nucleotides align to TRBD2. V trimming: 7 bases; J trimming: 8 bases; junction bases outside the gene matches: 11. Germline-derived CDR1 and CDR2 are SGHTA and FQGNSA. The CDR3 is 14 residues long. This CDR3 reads CASILSRGVYEQFF. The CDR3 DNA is TGTGCCAGCATCCTAAGTCGGGGGGTCTATGAGCAGTTCTTC.

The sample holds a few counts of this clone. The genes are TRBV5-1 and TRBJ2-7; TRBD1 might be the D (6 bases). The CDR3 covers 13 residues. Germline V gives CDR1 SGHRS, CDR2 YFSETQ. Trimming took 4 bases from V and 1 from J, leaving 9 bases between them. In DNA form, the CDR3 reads TGCGCCAGCAGCCTACAGGGATCCTACGAGCAGTACTTC. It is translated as CASSLQGSYEQYF. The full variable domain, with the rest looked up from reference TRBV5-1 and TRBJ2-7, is KAGVTQTPRYLIKTRGQQVTLSCSPISGHRSVSWYQQTPGQGLQFLFEYFSETQRNKGNFPGRFSGRQFSNSRSEMNVSTLELGDSALYLCASSLQGSYEQYFGPGTRLTVT.

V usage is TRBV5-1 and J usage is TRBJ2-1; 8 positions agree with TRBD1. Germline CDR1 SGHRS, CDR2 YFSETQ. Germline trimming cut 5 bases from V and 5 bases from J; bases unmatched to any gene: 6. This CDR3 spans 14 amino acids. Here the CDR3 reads CASSSGQGDNEQFF. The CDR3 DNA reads TGCGCCAGCAGTTCAGGACAGGGAGACAATGAGCAGTTCTTC.

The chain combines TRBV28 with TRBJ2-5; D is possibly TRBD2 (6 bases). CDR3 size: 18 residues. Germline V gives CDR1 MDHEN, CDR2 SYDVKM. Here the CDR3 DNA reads TGTGTCGCACCCCCCACGGGGGATCGTGGGGGACCACAAGAGACCCAGTACTTC. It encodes CVAPPTGDRGGPQETQYF.

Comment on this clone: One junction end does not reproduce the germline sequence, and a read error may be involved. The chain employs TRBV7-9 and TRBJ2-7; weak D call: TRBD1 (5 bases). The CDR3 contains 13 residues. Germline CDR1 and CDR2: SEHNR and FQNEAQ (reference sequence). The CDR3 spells CSSSLVGASEQYF. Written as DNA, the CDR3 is TGTTCCAGCAGCTTAGTAGGGGCTAGCGAGCAGTACTTC.

CDR3: CASRRDRGDQPQHF. CDR3 DNA sequence: TGTGCCAGCCGGAGGGACAGGGGGGATCAGCCCCAGCATTTT. J is TRBJ1-5 and V is TRBV28; TRBD1 aligns across 11 bases. This CDR3 has 14 amino acids. CDR1 and CDR2 from the germline V gene are MDHEN and SYDVKM. V shed 8 bases, J shed 5 bases, and the junction held 5 bases outside the gene matches.

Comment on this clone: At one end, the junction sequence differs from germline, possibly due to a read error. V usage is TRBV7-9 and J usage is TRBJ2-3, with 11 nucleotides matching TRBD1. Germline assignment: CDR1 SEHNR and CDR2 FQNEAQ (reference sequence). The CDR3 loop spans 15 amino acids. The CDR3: CSSSFRDRGEDTQYF. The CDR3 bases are TGTTCCAGCAGCTTCCGGGACAGGGGGGAAGATACGCAGTATTTT.

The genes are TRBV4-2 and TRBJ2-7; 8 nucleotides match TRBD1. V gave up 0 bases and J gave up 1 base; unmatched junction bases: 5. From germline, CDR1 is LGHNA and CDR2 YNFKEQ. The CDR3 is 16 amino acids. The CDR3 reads CASSQERDRRSYEQYF. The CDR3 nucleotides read TGTGCCAGCAGCCAAGAGCGGGACAGGCGATCCTACGAGCAGTACTTC.

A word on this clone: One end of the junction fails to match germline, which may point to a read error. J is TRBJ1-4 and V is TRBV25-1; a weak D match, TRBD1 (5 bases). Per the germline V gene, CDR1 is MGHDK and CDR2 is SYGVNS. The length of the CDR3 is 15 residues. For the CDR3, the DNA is TGTGCCAGCAGTGGTTTTGGGGGGATTGGGGAAAAACTGCTTTTT. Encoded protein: CASSGFGGIGEKLLF.

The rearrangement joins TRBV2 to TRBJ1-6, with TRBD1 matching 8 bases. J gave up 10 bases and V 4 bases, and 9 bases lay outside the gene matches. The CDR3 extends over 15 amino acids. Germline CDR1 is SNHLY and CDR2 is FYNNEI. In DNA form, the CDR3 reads TGTGCCAGCAGTGCTAGGACAGGGCAGCAGTCACCCCTCCACTTT. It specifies CASSARTGQQSPLHF.

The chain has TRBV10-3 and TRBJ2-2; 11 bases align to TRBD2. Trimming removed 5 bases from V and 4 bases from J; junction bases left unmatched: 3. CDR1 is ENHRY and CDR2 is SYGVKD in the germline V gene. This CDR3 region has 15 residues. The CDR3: CAISPTSGTTGELFF. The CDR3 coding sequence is TGTGCCATCAGTCCGACTAGCGGGACCACCGGGGAGCTGTTTTTT.

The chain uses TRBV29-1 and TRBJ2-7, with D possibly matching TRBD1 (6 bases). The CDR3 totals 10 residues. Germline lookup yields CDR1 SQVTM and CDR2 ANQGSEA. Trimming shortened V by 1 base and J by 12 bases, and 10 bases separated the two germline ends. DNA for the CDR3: TGCAGCGTTGAAGGGCAGGGGCGGTACTTC. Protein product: CSVEGQGRYF.